The 9 T cell receptor beta chains listed next were all sequenced from one sample in a study of blood T cells in healthy people across ages. It was with a sample-barcoded 5' primer and a J-beta primer mix that a second PCR of about 7 to 12 cycles was run. TCRdb redid the calling of the 5' RACE reads with MiXCR, one entry per CDR3 protein. Found here are about 640,000 distinct CDR3 sequences, 58% of them singletons; the top ten hold around 37%. The sample was blood. These receptors all stem from a man between 60 and 75 years old in good health.

This clonotype has only a few counts. The gene calls are TRBV9 and TRBJ1-6; no reliable D call. The CDR3 contains 13 residues. Germline V gene data show CDR1 as SGDLS and CDR2 as YYNGEE. The germline V and J ends were trimmed by 3 bases and 5 bases, with 6 bases remaining between them. The CDR3 DNA follows: TGTGCCAGCAGCGAGACCAATAATTCACCCCTCCACTTT. The encoded protein is CASSETNNSPLHF.

The chain recombines TRBV4-2 with TRBJ2-3; D gene ambiguous. The germline V gene has CDR1 LGHNA and CDR2 YNFKEQ. This CDR3 contains 14 residues. V dropped 0 bases and J dropped 4 bases, with 8 bases sitting between them. Written as DNA, the CDR3 is TGTGCCAGCAGCCAAGAGGGGTTATCAGATACGCAGTATTTT. This gives the protein CASSQEGLSDTQYF.

In its sample, this clonotype was seen once. V is TRBV6-6 and J is TRBJ1-2; 7 bases align to TRBD1. Per the germline V gene, CDR1 is MNHNY and CDR2 is SVGAGI (reference sequence). With V trimmed by 2 bases and J by 3 bases, 3 bases remained unmatched. CDR3 length: 14 amino acids. This CDR3 is CASSYTGTDYGYTF. Here the CDR3 DNA reads TGTGCCAGCAGTTACACCGGGACAGACTATGGCTACACCTTC.

CDR3 DNA sequence: TGTGCCAGCAGTCGGACTAGCGGGGCCTCCGAGCAGTACTTC. It codes for CASSRTSGASEQYF. The V and J genes are TRBV6-1 and TRBJ2-5; 12 bases agree with TRBD2. The J call could be wrong; TRBJ2-7 is a better fit for the DNA end. The CDR3 sequence is 14 residues long. Germline-derived CDR1 and CDR2 are MNHNS and SASEGT.

J is TRBJ2-7 and V is TRBV20-1; tentative D call: TRBD2 (7 bases). The J call may be wrong; the DNA end is better matched by TRBJ2-5. The CDR3 runs 14 residues. CDR1 and CDR2 from the germline V gene are DFQATT and SNEGSKA (reference sequence). The CDR3 here is CSGSRWGGGETQYF. The CDR3, as DNA: TGCAGTGGGTCTAGGTGGGGGGGCGGTGAGACCCAGTACTTC.

The rearrangement links TRBV15 to TRBJ2-7; TRBD1 matches 8 bases. The trim removed 5 bases at V and 2 bases at J, leaving 5 bases unmatched. CDR3 size: 14 residues. Germline CDR1 is LNHNV and CDR2 is YYDKDF (reference sequence). The CDR3 sequence: CATSGDRGAYEQYF. CDR3 DNA sequence: TGTGCCACCAGCGGCGACAGGGGCGCCTACGAGCAGTACTTC.

This clonotype has just a few counts. The genes are TRBV6-5 and TRBJ2-5, with TRBD2 matching over 12 bases. Germline V gene data show CDR1 as MNHEY and CDR2 as SVGAGI. The CDR3 runs to 16 residues. V was clipped by 5 bases and J by 1 base; unmatched bases: 5. CDR3 nucleotide sequence: TGTGCCAGCAGTCCCGGACTAGCGGGGCTCCAAGAGACCCAGTACTTC. As protein: CASSPGLAGLQETQYF.

The chain couples TRBV5-1 to TRBJ2-5; 7 bases are a match to TRBD1. CDR1 and CDR2 (germline): SGHRS, YFSETQ. V trimming: 4 bases; J trimming: 5 bases; junction bases outside the gene matches: 11. The length of the CDR3 is 15 residues. Written as DNA, the CDR3 is TGCGCCAGCAGCCCCGCGGACAGGCTTGGGGAGACCCAGTACTTC. Its translation is CASSPADRLGETQYF.

In its sample, this clonotype was seen once. V usage is TRBV6-2 or TRBV6-3 and J usage is TRBJ1-2; perhaps TRBD1 as D (5 bases). The CDR3 has 14 residues. The germline CDR1 and CDR2 sequences are MNHEY and SVGEGT. The V gene lost 5 bases and the J gene lost 4 bases, with 14 bases spanning the gap. The DNA for the CDR3 is TGTGCCAGCAGTCCCGGTGGGACTCCCTATGGCTACACCTTC. This encodes CASSPGGTPYGYTF.